This T cell receptor (beta chain) appears in the sequencing data of a study of blood T cells in healthy people across ages. Primers used in a second PCR of roughly 7 to 12 cycles were a sample-barcoded 5' primer and a J-beta primer mix. All samples gave at least 2.5 million CDR3-containing paired-end reads. TCRdb reanalysed the 5' RACE reads using MiXCR and keeps one entry per CDR3 protein. There are hundreds of thousands of distinct CDR3 sequences in the sample; over 45% occur only once, and over 40% lies in the top ten. Overall study findings and caveats: CMV status of donors was unknown, possibly confounding expanded clonotype changes.

There are 13 residues in the CDR3. Germline V CDR1 and CDR2: DFQATT, SNEGSKA (reference sequence). Trimming left V 3 bases short and J 8 bases short, with 13 bases between. Healthy individuals of Caucasian origin from Russia, aged roughly 6 to 90, served as donors. Per sample, no less than 5.5 micrograms of total RNA were extracted. As regards this clonotype: Antigen unknown.

This clonotype was sampled from a man aged 60-69 years in good health. Sequencing was performed on blood. J is TRBJ1-4 and V is TRBV20-1; D is perhaps TRBD1 (5 bases). This CDR3 reads CSASGGTVEKLFF. Here the CDR3 DNA reads TGCAGTGCTAGTGGCGGGACTGTAGAAAAACTGTTTTTT.